The clone carrying this TCR beta chain was counted at least ten times. Its antigen is unidentified. Germline V gene data show CDR1 as MGHRA and CDR2 as YSYEKL. The V end lost 0 bases, the J end lost 3 bases, and 12 bases lay between the germline ends. The CDR3 runs 16 residues. The data derive from a study of T cell responses to AZD1222 COVID-19 vaccine. The repertoire was sequenced with immunoSEQ multiplex PCR; TCRdb's copy has only in-frame clones and lacks some. The sample consists of under 80,000 clones, approximately 85% of them appearing once. Study observations and caveats: Females outnumbered males among donors, who were mostly white British; clonal diversity was possibly underestimated. The reported proportion of spike-specific TCRs targeting unmutated variant regions was nearly half. Repertoire sampling occurred only after the peak T cell response.

The source of this sequence is an adult in good health. The genes are TRBV4-1 and TRBJ2-1; D is possibly TRBD1 or TRBD2 (5 bases each). The sequenced sample was peripheral blood, obtained on day 0 of MenACWY control vaccination. Written as DNA, the CDR3 is TGCGCCAGCAGCCAAGAAAGACTAAGGGGCTACAATGAGCAGTTCTTC. Its translation is CASSQERLRGYNEQFF.